This TCR beta chain was retrieved from a study of cytomegalovirus exposure and HLA in healthy donors. Whole-study context: It was reported in a later analysis that the 95 to 150 validation repertoires used the same platform as the 666 first-cohort repertoires. Findings and limits, study-wide: Most TCR sequences were rare, but some public TCRs occurred in many donors. Reported performance of the classifier showed diagnosis of cytomegalovirus status with high specificity and sensitivity. Researchers catalogued over 150 TCR beta chains as cytomegalovirus-associated.

As regards this clone: The antigen remains undetermined.

Generated by immunoSEQ multiplex PCR, the TCRdb table keeps only in-frame clones and is missing some. The table records about 120,000 clones, 95% to 97% of them present only once. Germline V CDR1 and CDR2: SGHVS, FQNEAQ. The CDR3 is 20 amino acids. With V trimmed by 5 bases and J by 3 bases, 20 bases remained unmatched. This rearrangement joins TRBV7-8 to TRBJ2-7; 12 nucleotides line up with TRBD1. Sequencing was performed on PBMCs. The clonotype originates from a man between 18 and 29 years old in good health and CMV-seronegative. CDR3 protein: CASSPLTGTGGAGGRYEQYF. CDR3 nucleotides: TGTGCCAGCAGCCCTCTAACCGGGACAGGGGGCGCGGGTGGTCGCTACGAGCAGTACTTC.